A selection of T cell receptor beta chains follows, all from one sample in a study of blood T cell repertoires in COVID-19. Sequencing was performed with immunoSEQ multiplex PCR; in TCRdb, only in-frame clones are kept and a portion is missing. Of fewer than 90,000 clones detected, 80% to 90% appear once; the ten largest clones hold about 37%. Sequencing was carried out using peripheral blood. Source of these receptors: a man aged 70-80 years with acute or convalescent COVID-19. Each CDR3 is given with its conserved first and last residue. The D gene is left open where the match is weak. Not all rows give a size; the values are once, few, many and, for expanded clones, a class.

d_gene	v_gene	abundance	j_gene	CDR3nt	CDR3aa
-	TRBV24-1	-	TRBJ2-7	TGTGCCAAGTACTCAGGGGCTGGCCGGTCGATGGATGAGCAGTACTTC	CAKYSGAGRSMDEQYF
TRBD2	TRBV30	-	TRBJ2-7	TGTGCCTGGACCGCCCCGACTAGCGGGAGAGGAGGGCCGCCGGACGAGCAGTACTTC	CAWTAPTSGRGGPPDEQYF
TRBD1	TRBV5-1	-	TRBJ2-1	TGCGCCAGCAGCTACGCCGGGACAGACTACAATGAGCAGTTCTTC	CASSYAGTDYNEQFF
TRBD2	TRBV15	-	TRBJ2-3	TGTGCCACCAGCAGAGGTAGCGGGAGAACAGATACGCAGTATTTT	CATSRGSGRTDTQYF
-	TRBV6-5	-	TRBJ1-6	TGTGCCAGCAGTTACTTCGACGGGGGTAGGGCACCCCTCCACTTT	CASSYFDGGRAPLHF
TRBD1	TRBV7-3	-	TRBJ2-7	TGTGCCAGCAGCTTAGCGGCAGGGGGTGACTACGAGCAGTACTTC	CASSLAAGGDYEQYF
-	TRBV15	-	TRBJ2-2	TGTGCCACCAGCTCTGGGGGAGCGGGCGGGGAGCTGTTTTTT	CATSSGGAGGELFF
-	TRBV5-1	-	TRBJ1-5	TGCGCCAGCAGCCCGGAAGGGGTCTACAATCAGCCCCAGCATTTT	CASSPEGVYNQPQHF
TRBD1	TRBV6-5	few	TRBJ1-1	TGTGCCAGCAGACAGGGACAGGAATTAGAAGCTTTCTTT	CASRQGQELEAFF
TRBD1	TRBV4-1	-	TRBJ1-5	TGCGCCAGCAGCCAACACAGGGGGAGCCAGCCCCAGCATTTT	CASSQHRGSQPQHF
-	TRBV2	-	TRBJ2-1	TGTGCCAGCCAGGGGAGGACAGGCGATTTTCAGTTCTTC	CASQGRTGDFQFF
-	TRBV11-2	-	TRBJ2-3	TGTGCCAGCAGCTTGATTAGGTCAGAGGGTACGCAGTATTTT	CASSLIRSEGTQYF
-	TRBV3-1/TRBV3-2	-	TRBJ2-7	TGTGCCAGCAGCCAAGCTCCCGGGTCAGCCTACGAGCAGTACTTC	CASSQAPGSAYEQYF
TRBD1	TRBV5-1	-	TRBJ1-1	TGCGCCAGCAGCTGGACAGGGCAAATTGAAGCTTTCTTT	CASSWTGQIEAFF
-	TRBV18	-	TRBJ2-7	TGTGCCAGCTCACTTAAAAGCGGGTCGGACGAGCAGTACTTC	CASSLKSGSDEQYF
-	TRBV6-2/TRBV6-3	-	TRBJ2-1	TGTGCCAGCAGTTACACCCCGCAGGGATACAATGAGCAGTTCTTC	CASSYTPQGYNEQFF
-	TRBV3-1/TRBV3-2	few	TRBJ1-1	TGTGCCAGCAGCCAAGATCGACGCTCCCGCGGGACTGAAGCTTTCTTT	CASSQDRRSRGTEAFF
TRBD2	TRBV11-2	-	TRBJ2-7	TGTGCCAGCAGCTTCTCCCCGGGACTAGCGGGCCCTGGGGCCTACGAGCAGTACTTC	CASSFSPGLAGPGAYEQYF
-	TRBV5-4	once	TRBJ2-3	TGTGCCAGCAGCTTGGACTATTCCACAGATACGCAGTATTTT	CASSLDYSTDTQYF
TRBD1	TRBV7-3	-	TRBJ2-6	TGTGCCAGCAGCCGAGACAGGGGTGGGGCCAACGTCCTGACTTTC	CASSRDRGGANVLTF